In this sample, the clone carrying this T cell receptor beta chain turned up a few times. The antigen is unknown. Distinct nucleotide sequences in the sample also encode this CDR3. This record belongs to a study of CD8+ T cells in alopecia areata. Study-level points and caveats: The study found TCR sharing across patients less clear than in mice, possibly for HLA reasons. Lesional scalp, notably in alopecia totalis/universalis, had clonality above that of normal scalp.

Following RNA extraction, reverse transcription yielded cDNA that acted as the sequencing template. Data came from immunoSEQ multiplex PCR; TCRdb stores just in-frame clones and leaves some out. Altogether about 250,000 clones are present, about two thirds being singletons, with the ten largest covering 0.95% to 1.5%. Per germline, CDR1 KGHSH and CDR2 LQKENI. This CDR3 has 11 amino acids. The V end was cut by 4 bases, the J end by 3 bases, with 4 bases between. The rearrangement joins TRBV18 to TRBJ2-7; D unresolved. This receptor was identified in a human donor with alopecia areata. This material consisted of CD4+ T cells sorted from blood, taken at week 0. For the CDR3, the DNA is TGTGCCAGCTCACGAGACTACGAGCAGTACTTC. This gives the protein CASSRDYEQYF.